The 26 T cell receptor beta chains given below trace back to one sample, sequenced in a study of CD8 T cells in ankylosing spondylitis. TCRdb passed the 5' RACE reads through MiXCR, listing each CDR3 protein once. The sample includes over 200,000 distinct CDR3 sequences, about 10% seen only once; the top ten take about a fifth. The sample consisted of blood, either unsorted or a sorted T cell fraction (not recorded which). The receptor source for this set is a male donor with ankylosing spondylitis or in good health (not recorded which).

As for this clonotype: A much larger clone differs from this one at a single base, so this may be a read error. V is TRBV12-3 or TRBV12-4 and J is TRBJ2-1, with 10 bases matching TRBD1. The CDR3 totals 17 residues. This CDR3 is CSSSLVPGQGTSNEQFF. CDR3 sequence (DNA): TGTTCCAGCAGTTTGGTCCCGGGACAGGGGACAAGTAATGAGCAGTTCTTC.

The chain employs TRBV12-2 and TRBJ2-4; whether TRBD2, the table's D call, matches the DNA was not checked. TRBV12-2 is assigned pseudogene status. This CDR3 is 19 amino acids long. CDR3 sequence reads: CASRLSGRVGSKAKNIQYF. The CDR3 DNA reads TGTGCAAGTCGCCTGTCTGGGAGGGTGGGGTCCAAGGCCAAAAACATTCAGTACTTC.

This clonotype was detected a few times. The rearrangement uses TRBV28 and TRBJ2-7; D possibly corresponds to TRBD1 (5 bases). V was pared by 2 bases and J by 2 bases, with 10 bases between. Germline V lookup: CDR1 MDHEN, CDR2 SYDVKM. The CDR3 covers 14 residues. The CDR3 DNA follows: TGTGCCAGCAGTTTAAGGGGCCCTACCTACGAGCAGTACTTC. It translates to CASSLRGPTYEQYF.

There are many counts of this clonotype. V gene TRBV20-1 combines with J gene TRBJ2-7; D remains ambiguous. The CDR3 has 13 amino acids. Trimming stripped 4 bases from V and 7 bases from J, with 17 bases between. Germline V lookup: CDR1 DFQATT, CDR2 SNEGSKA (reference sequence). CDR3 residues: CSAMDGPGSEQYF. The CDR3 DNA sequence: TGCAGTGCTATGGACGGTCCCGGGTCGGAGCAGTACTTC.

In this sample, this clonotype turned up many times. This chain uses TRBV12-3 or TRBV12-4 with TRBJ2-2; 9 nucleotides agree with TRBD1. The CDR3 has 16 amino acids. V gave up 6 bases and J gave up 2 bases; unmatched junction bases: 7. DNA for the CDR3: TGTGCCAGCAGCCTGACAGGGGGGGTCAACACCGGGGAGCTGTTTTTT. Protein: CASSLTGGVNTGELFF.

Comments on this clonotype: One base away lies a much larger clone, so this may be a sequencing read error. CDR3 DNA sequence: TGTGCCACCAGTGGTTCGAGAGGGGGGAATCAGCCCCAGCATTTT. It codes for CATSGSRGGNQPQHF. The chain couples TRBV24-1 to TRBJ1-5, with D possibly TRBD1 on 6 matching bases. Germline CDR1 KGHDR, CDR2 SFDVKD. The CDR3 is made up of 15 amino acids. V was pared by 5 bases and J by 4 bases, with 14 bases between.

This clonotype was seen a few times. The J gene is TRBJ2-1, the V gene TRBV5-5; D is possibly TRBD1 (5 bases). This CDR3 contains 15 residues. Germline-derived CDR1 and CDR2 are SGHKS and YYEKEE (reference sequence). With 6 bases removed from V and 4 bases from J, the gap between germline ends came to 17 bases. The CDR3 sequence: CASTLPLRQYNEQFF. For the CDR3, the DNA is TGTGCCAGCACTCTCCCCTTAAGACAGTACAATGAGCAGTTCTTC.

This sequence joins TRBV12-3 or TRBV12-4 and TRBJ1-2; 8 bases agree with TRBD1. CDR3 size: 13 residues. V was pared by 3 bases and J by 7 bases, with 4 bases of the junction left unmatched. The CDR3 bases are TGTGCCAGCAGTTTTCAGGGGGCCGGTGGCTACACCTTC. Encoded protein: CASSFQGAGGYTF.

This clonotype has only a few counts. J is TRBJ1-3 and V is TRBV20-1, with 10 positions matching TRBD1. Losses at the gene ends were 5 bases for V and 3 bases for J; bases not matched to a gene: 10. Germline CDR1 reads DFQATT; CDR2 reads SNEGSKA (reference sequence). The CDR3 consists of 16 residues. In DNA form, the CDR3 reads TGCAGTGCTCTTTCGACAGGGGGCATGGGTGGAAACACCATATATTTT. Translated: CSALSTGGMGGNTIYF.

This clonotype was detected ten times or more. CDR3 protein: CASSPDRVYGKNIQYF. In DNA, the CDR3 is TGTGCCAGCAGCCCAGACAGGGTTTACGGCAAAAACATTCAGTACTTC. V gene TRBV3-1 combines with J gene TRBJ2-4; the match to TRBD1 covers 7 bases. Germline V lookup: CDR1 LGHDT, CDR2 YNNKEL (reference sequence). The V gene end was trimmed by 4 bases and the J gene end by 3 bases; junction bases not matched to a gene: 9. The CDR3 consists of 16 residues.

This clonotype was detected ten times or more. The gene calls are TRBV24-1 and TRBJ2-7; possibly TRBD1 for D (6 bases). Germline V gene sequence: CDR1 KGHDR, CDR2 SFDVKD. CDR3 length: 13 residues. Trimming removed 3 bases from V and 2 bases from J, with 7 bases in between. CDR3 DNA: TGTGCCACCAGTGATGGGGGCGCCTACGAGCAGTACTTC. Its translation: CATSDGGAYEQYF.

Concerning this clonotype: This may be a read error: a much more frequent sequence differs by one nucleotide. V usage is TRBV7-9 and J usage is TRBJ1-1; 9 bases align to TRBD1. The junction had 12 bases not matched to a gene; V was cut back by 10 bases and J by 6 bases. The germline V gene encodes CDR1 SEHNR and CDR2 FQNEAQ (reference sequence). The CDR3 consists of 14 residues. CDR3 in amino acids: CATRPGQGIPEAFF. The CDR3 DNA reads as TGTGCCACCAGACCAGGACAGGGGATACCTGAAGCTTTCTTT.

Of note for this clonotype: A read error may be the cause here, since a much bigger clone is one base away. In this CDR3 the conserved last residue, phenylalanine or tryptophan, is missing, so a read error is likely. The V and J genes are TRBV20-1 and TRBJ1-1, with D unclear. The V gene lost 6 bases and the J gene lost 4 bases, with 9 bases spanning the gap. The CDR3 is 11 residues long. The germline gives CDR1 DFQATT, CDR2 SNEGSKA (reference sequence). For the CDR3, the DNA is TGCAGTGCCCCAACCCCCACTGAAGCTTTCTGT. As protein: CSAPTPTEAFC.

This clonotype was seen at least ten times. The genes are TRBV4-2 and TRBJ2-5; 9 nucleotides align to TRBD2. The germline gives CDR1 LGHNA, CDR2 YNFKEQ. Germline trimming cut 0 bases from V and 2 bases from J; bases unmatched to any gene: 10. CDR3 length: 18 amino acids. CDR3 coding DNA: TGTGCCAGCAGCCAAGAGACTGGCGGGGGGGCGCCGCAAGAGACCCAGTACTTC. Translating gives CASSQETGGGAPQETQYF.

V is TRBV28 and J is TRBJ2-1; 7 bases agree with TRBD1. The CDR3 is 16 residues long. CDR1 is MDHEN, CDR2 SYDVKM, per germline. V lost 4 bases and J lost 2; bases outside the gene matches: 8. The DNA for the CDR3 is TGTGCCAGCAGTTCACCCGGACAGGACACCTACAATGAGCAGTTCTTC. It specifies CASSSPGQDTYNEQFF. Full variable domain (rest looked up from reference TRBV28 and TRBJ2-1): DVKVTQSSRYLVKRTGEKVFLECVQDMDHENMFWYRQDPGLGLRLIYFSYDVKMKEKGDIPEGYSVSREKKERFSLILESASTNQTSMYLCASSSPGQDTYNEQFFGPGTRLTVL.

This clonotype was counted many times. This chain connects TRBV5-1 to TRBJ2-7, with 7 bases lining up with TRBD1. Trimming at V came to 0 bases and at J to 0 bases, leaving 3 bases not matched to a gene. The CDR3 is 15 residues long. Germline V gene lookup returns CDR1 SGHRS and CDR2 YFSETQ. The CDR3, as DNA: TGCGCCAGCAGCTTGGAATGGGACAGCTCCTACGAGCAGTACTTC. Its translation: CASSLEWDSSYEQYF. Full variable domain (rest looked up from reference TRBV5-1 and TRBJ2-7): KAGVTQTPRYLIKTRGQQVTLSCSPISGHRSVSWYQQTPGQGLQFLFEYFSETQRNKGNFPGRFSGRQFSNSRSEMNVSTLELGDSALYLCASSLEWDSSYEQYFGPGTRLTVT.

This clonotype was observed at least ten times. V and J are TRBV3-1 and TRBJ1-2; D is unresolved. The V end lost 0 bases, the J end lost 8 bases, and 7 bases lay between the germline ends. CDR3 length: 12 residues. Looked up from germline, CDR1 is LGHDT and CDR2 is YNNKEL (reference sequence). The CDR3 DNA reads TGTGCCAGCAGCCAAGAGCGGCGGGGCTACACCTTC. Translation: CASSQERRGYTF.

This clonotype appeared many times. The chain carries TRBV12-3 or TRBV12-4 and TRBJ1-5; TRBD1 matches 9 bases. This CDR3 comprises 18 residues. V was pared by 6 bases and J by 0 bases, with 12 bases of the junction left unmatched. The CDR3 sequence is CASRAGTGYLVSNQPQHF. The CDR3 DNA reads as TGTGCCAGCAGGGCCGGGACAGGGTATCTTGTTAGCAATCAGCCCCAGCATTTT.

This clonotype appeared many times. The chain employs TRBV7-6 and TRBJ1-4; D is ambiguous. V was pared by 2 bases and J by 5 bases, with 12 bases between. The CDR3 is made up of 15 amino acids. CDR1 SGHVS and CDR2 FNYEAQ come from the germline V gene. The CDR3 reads CASSLSSQWNEKLFF. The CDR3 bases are TGTGCCAGCAGCTTATCATCACAGTGGAATGAAAAACTGTTTTTT.

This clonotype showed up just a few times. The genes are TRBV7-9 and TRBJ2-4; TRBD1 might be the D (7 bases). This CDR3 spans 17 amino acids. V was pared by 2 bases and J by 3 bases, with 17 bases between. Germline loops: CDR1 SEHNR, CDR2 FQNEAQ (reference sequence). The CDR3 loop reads CASSLLTGTFGKNIQYF. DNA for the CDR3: TGTGCCAGCAGCTTACTGACAGGGACTTTTGGCAAAAACATTCAGTACTTC.

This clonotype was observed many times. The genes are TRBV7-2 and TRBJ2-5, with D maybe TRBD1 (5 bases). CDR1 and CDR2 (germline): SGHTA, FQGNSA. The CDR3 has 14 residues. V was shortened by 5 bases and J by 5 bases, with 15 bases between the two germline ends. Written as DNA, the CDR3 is TGTGCCAGCAGCCTAGGACACGCCAGCGAGACCCAGTACTTC. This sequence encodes CASSLGHASETQYF.

CDR3 DNA sequence: TGTGCCAGCAGGGACAGCTTAACCTACAATGAGCAGTTCTTC. Translation: CASRDSLTYNEQFF. This chain links TRBV12-3 or TRBV12-4 with TRBJ2-1; D is perhaps TRBD1 (6 bases). The CDR3 is 14 residues long. V was shortened by 6 bases and J by 2 bases, with 11 bases between the two germline ends.

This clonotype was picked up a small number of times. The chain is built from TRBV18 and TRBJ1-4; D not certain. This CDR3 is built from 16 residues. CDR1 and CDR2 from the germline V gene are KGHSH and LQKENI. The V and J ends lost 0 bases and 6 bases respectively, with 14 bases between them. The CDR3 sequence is CASSPPVLSGDEKLFF. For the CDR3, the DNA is TGTGCCAGCTCACCACCGGTTCTAAGCGGGGATGAAAAACTGTTTTTT.

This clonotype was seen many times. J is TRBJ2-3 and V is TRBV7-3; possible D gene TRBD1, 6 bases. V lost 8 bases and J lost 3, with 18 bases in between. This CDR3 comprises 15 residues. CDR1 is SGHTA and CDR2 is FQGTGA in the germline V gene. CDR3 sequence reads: CASSNRDGGTDTQYF. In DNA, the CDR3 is TGTGCCAGCTCGAACAGGGACGGCGGGACAGATACGCAGTATTTT.

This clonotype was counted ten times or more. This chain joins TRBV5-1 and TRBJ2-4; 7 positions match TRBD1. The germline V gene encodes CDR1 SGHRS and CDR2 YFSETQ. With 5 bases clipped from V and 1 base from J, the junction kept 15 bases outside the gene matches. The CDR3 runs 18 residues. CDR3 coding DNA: TGCGCCAGCAGGGGGGAGACAGGGCTTCAAGTCGCCAAAAACATTCAGTACTTC. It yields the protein CASRGETGLQVAKNIQYF.

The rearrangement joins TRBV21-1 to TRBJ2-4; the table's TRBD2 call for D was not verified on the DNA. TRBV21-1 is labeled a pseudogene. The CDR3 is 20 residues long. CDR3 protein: CASSKVLLGGGLAGKNIQYF. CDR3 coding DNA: TGTGCCAGCAGCAAAGTCCTTCTAGGGGGGGGCCTGGCCGGCAAAAACATTCAGTACTTC.